The rows below give T cell receptor beta chains drawn from one sample of a study of blood T cells in healthy people across ages. TCRdb ran MiXCR on the 5' RACE reads and lists one entry per CDR3 protein. In the table there are approximately 820,000 distinct CDR3 sequences, more than 40% of which are singletons. Sequenced material: blood. The receptors derive from a man aged 55 to 70 in good health. Both conserved end residues are part of each CDR3. The D gene is left open where the match is weak. Clone size, where shown, is once, few, many, or a class for clones that have expanded.

j_gene: TRBJ1-5
d_gene: TRBD1
abundance: few
v_gene: TRBV6-6
CDR3nt: TGTGCCAGCAGCCCCGGGACAGGGGTGGTTCAGCCCCAGCATTTT
CDR3aa: CASSPGTGVVQPQHF

j_gene: TRBJ1-6
d_gene: NA
abundance: NA
v_gene: TRBV12-3/TRBV12-4
CDR3nt: TGTGCCAGCAGAGCAGGATTTCAAAATTCACCCCTCCACTTT
CDR3aa: CASRAGFQNSPLHF

j_gene: TRBJ2-5
d_gene: TRBD2
abundance: NA
v_gene: TRBV7-8
CDR3nt: TGTGCCAGCAGAAGCGGGGGTGTTTGGGAGACCCAGTACTTC
CDR3aa: CASRSGGVWETQYF

j_gene: TRBJ2-7
d_gene: NA
abundance: NA
v_gene: TRBV5-4
CDR3nt: TGTGCCAGCAGCTTGGCCTCTGGGCAGGGTACCTACGAGCAGTACTTC
CDR3aa: CASSLASGQGTYEQYF

j_gene: TRBJ1-5
d_gene: TRBD1
abundance: few
v_gene: TRBV20-1
CDR3nt: TGCAGTGCCAGACAGGGGACGATGAGCAATCAGCCCCAGCATTTT
CDR3aa: CSARQGTMSNQPQHF

j_gene: TRBJ2-6
d_gene: TRBD1
abundance: NA
v_gene: TRBV11-2
CDR3nt: TGTGCCAGCAGCTTTTCCCGACAGGGAGTTGGGGCCAACGTCCTGACTTTC
CDR3aa: CASSFSRQGVGANVLTF

j_gene: TRBJ1-6
d_gene: NA
abundance: NA
v_gene: TRBV7-9
CDR3nt: TGTGCCAGCAGCTCCACTGTCTCAAACCTAAATTCACCCCTCCACTTT
CDR3aa: CASSSTVSNLNSPLHF

j_gene: TRBJ2-7
d_gene: NA
abundance: NA
v_gene: TRBV6-6
CDR3nt: TGTGCCAGCAGTTCCCGGACCTTCAGGAGCTCCTACGAGCAGTACTTC
CDR3aa: CASSSRTFRSSYEQYF

j_gene: TRBJ2-2
d_gene: NA
abundance: NA
v_gene: TRBV5-1
CDR3nt: TGCGCCAGCAGATACGGGAACACCGGGGAGCTGTTTTTT
CDR3aa: CASRYGNTGELFF

j_gene: TRBJ2-7
d_gene: NA
abundance: NA
v_gene: TRBV11-1
CDR3nt: TGTGCCAGCAGCTCCCCACGGGACGGCTACGAGCAGTACTTC
CDR3aa: CASSSPRDGYEQYF

j_gene: TRBJ1-2
d_gene: NA
abundance: many
v_gene: TRBV4-3
CDR3nt: TGCGCCAGCAGCCAAGATCGCGGGGGTAACTATGGCTACACCTTC
CDR3aa: CASSQDRGGNYGYTF

j_gene: TRBJ2-1
d_gene: TRBD1
abundance: NA
v_gene: TRBV11-3
CDR3nt: TGTGCCAGCAGCTTAGTCGGGACAGGGTACTACAATGAGCAGTTCTTC
CDR3aa: CASSLVGTGYYNEQFF

j_gene: TRBJ2-7
d_gene: NA
abundance: NA
v_gene: TRBV7-8
CDR3nt: TGTGCCAGCAGCTTTGTTGGCAACTCCTACGAGCAGTACTTC
CDR3aa: CASSFVGNSYEQYF

j_gene: TRBJ1-3
d_gene: NA
abundance: NA
v_gene: TRBV5-5
CDR3nt: TGTGCCAGCAGCAGCCGCCCTACATCTGGAAACACCATATATTTT
CDR3aa: CASSSRPTSGNTIYF

j_gene: TRBJ2-7
d_gene: TRBD2
abundance: few
v_gene: TRBV20-1
CDR3nt: TGCAGTGCTAGAGTTGGGACGGGGGGCTACGAGCAGTACTTC
CDR3aa: CSARVGTGGYEQYF

j_gene: TRBJ2-7
d_gene: NA
abundance: NA
v_gene: TRBV3-1
CDR3nt: TGTGCCAGCAGCCAAGAGGATGGGGATACCCAGTACTTC
CDR3aa: CASSQEDGDTQYF

j_gene: TRBJ2-1
d_gene: TRBD1
abundance: NA
v_gene: TRBV6-5
CDR3nt: TGTGCCAGCAGTTACACTCTTAACAGGGGGAATGAGCAGTTCTTC
CDR3aa: CASSYTLNRGNEQFF

j_gene: TRBJ2-7
d_gene: NA
abundance: few
v_gene: TRBV7-2
CDR3nt: TGTGCCAGCATCCCTGTTAGCGGCGCGCCCTACGAGCAGTACTTC
CDR3aa: CASIPVSGAPYEQYF

j_gene: TRBJ2-5
d_gene: TRBD1
abundance: NA
v_gene: TRBV2
CDR3nt: TGTGCCACCCGAGACGGCAGGGGGCAAGAGACCCAGTACTTC
CDR3aa: CATRDGRGQETQYF

j_gene: TRBJ1-5
d_gene: TRBD1
abundance: NA
v_gene: TRBV28
CDR3nt: TGTGCCAGCAGTCGACAGGGGAGCGCCTATCAGCCCCAGCATTTT
CDR3aa: CASSRQGSAYQPQHF

j_gene: TRBJ1-2
d_gene: TRBD1
abundance: NA
v_gene: TRBV6-2/TRBV6-3
CDR3nt: TGTGCCAGCAGCTTGATACAGGGGGAACCAAGCTATGGCTACACCTTC
CDR3aa: CASSLIQGEPSYGYTF

j_gene: TRBJ1-5
d_gene: NA
abundance: few
v_gene: TRBV20-1
CDR3nt: TGCAGTGCTAGAGGGTCGGGACAGCCCCAGCATTTT
CDR3aa: CSARGSGQPQHF

j_gene: TRBJ2-1
d_gene: TRBD1
abundance: few
v_gene: TRBV7-3
CDR3nt: TGTGCCAGCAGCTTAACCGGACAGGGGGCATCGAGTGAGCAGTTCTTC
CDR3aa: CASSLTGQGASSEQFF

j_gene: TRBJ1-2
d_gene: NA
abundance: NA
v_gene: TRBV5-1
CDR3nt: TGCGCCAGCAGCTCTCGACCAGGGGATACCAACTATGGCTACACCTTC
CDR3aa: CASSSRPGDTNYGYTF

j_gene: TRBJ1-5
d_gene: NA
abundance: NA
v_gene: TRBV5-5
CDR3nt: TGTGCCAGCAGCTTGGACAGTACTTCACCCCAGCATTTT
CDR3aa: CASSLDSTSPQHF

j_gene: TRBJ2-7
d_gene: NA
abundance: few
v_gene: TRBV6-1
CDR3nt: TGTGCCAGCATGAGGGGCAGCGAGCAGTACTTC
CDR3aa: CASMRGSEQYF

j_gene: TRBJ2-3
d_gene: TRBD2
abundance: once
v_gene: TRBV28
CDR3nt: TGTGCCAGCAGTACCCCCGGGACTAGGGTCGATACGCAGTATTTT
CDR3aa: CASSTPGTRVDTQYF